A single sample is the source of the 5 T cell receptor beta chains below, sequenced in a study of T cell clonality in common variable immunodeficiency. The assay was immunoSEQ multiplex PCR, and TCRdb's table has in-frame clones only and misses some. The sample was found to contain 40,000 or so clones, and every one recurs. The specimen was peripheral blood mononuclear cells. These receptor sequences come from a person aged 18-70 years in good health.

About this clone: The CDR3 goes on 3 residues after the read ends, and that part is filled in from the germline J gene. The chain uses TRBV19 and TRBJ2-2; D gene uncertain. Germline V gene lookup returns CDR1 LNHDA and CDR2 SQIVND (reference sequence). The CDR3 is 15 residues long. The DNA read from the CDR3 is TGTGCCAGTAGTATCCGACGGCCAACTAATGAAAAG. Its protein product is CASSIRRPTNEK. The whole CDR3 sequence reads CASSIRRPTNEKLFF.

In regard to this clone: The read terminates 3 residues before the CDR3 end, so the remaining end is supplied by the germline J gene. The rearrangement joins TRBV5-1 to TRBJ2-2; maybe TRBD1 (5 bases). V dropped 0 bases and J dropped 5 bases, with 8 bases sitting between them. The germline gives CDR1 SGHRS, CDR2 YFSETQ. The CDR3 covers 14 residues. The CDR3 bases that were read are TGCGCCAGCAGCTTGGAAAGGACAACCGGGGAG. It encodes CASSLERTTGE. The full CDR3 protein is CASSLERTTGELFF.

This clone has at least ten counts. Partial CDR3 DNA: TGTGCTAGTGGTTTGGGGACAGCGACTCTCTATGGC. Protein sequence: CASGLGTATLYG. The entire CDR3 protein is CASGLGTATLYGYTF. The chain joins TRBV12-5 to TRBJ1-2; D perhaps matches TRBD1 (6 bases). The read gets to within 3 residues of the CDR3 end, and the germline J gene fills in the rest. Germline CDR1 LGHNT, CDR2 FRNRAP. With 1 base removed from V and 4 bases from J, the gap between germline ends came to 13 bases. The CDR3 has 15 residues.

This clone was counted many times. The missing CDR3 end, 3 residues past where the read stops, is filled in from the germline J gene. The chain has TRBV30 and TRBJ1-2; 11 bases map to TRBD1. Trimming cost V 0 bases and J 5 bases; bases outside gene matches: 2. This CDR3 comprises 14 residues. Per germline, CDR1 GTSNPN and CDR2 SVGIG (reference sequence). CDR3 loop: CAWSVWDRGYGYTF. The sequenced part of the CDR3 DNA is TGTGCCTGGAGTGTTTGGGACAGGGGGTATGGC.

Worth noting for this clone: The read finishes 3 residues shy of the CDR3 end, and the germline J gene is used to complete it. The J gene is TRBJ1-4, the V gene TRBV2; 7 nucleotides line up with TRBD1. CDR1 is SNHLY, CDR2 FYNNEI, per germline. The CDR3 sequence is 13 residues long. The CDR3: CAGQTQGISPLFF. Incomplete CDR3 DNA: TGTGCCGGGCAAACACAGGGGATCTCACCA.